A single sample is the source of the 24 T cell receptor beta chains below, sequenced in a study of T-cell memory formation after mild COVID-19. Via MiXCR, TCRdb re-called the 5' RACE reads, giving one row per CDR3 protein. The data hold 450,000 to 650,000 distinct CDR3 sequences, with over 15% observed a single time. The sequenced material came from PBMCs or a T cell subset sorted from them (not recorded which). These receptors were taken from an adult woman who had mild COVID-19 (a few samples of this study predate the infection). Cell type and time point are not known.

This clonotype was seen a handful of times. The chain's CDR3 is CASSPRQGNSNQPQHF. CDR3 bases: TGTGCCAGCAGCCCCAGACAGGGAAATAGCAATCAGCCCCAGCATTTT. V gene TRBV7-8 combines with J gene TRBJ1-5, with 7 bases fitting TRBD1. The germline CDR1 and CDR2 sequences are SGHVS and FQNEAQ. Losses at the gene ends were 5 bases for V and 0 bases for J; bases not matched to a gene: 7. The CDR3 extends over 16 amino acids. Full variable domain (remainder filled in from reference TRBV7-8 and TRBJ1-5): GAGVSQSPRYKVAKRGQDVALRCDPISGHVSLFWYQQALGQGPEFLTYFQNEAQLDKSGLPSDRFFAERPEGSVSTLKIQRTQQEDSAVYLCASSPRQGNSNQPQHFGDGTRLSIL.

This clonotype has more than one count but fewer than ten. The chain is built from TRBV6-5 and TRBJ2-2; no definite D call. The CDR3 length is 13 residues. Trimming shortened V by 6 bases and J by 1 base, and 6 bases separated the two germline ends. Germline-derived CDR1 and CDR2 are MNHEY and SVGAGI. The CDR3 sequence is CASRGKNTGELFF. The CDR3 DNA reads TGTGCCAGCAGGGGGAAGAACACCGGGGAGCTGTTTTTT.

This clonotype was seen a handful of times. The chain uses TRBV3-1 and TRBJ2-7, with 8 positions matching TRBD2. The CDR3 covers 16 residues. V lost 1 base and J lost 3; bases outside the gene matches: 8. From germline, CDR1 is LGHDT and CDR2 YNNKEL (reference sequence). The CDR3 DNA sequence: TGTGCCAGCAGCCAAGCCTTACTAGCGGCCCACTACGAGCAGTACTTC. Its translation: CASSQALLAAHYEQYF.

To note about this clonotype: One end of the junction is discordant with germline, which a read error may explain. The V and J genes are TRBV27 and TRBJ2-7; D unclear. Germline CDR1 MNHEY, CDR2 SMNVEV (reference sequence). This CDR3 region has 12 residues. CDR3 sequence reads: CASSFTIYEKYF. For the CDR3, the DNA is TGTGCCAGCAGTTTCACGATTTACGAGAAGTACTTC.

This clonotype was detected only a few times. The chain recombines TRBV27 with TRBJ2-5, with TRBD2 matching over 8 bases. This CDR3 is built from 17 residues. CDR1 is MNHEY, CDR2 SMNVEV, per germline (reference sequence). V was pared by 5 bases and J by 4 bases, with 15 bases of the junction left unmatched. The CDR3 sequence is CASSAHTSGVSRETQYF. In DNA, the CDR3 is TGTGCCAGCAGTGCACATACTAGCGGAGTGTCCCGAGAGACCCAGTACTTC.

The CDR3 sequence: CSATRTENYEQYF. CDR3 bases: TGCAGTGCCACCAGGACAGAAAACTACGAGCAGTACTTC. V gene TRBV20-1 combines with J gene TRBJ2-7; a weak D match, TRBD1 (6 bases). V dropped 6 bases and J dropped 3 bases, with 15 bases sitting between them. Germline V CDR1 and CDR2: DFQATT, SNEGSKA (reference sequence). This CDR3 has 13 residues.

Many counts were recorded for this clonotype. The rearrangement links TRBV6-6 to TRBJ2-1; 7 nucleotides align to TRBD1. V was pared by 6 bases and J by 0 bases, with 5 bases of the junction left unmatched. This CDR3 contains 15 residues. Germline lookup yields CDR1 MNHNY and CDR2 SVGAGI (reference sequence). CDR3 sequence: CASSNRGSSYNEQFF. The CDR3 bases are TGTGCCAGCAGCAACAGGGGTAGCTCCTACAATGAGCAGTTCTTC.

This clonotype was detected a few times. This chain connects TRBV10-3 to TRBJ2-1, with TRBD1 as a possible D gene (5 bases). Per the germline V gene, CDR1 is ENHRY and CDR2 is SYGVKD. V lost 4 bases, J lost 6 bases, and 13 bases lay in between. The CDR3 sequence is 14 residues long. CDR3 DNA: TGTGCCATCAGTGCCAGGGAAAGGGCCAATGAGCAGTTCTTC. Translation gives CAISARERANEQFF.

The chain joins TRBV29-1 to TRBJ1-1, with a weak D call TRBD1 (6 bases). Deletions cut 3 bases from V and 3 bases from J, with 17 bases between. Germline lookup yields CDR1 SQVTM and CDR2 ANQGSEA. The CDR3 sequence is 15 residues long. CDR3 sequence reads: CSVDLGSGVYTEAFF. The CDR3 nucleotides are TGCAGCGTTGATCTAGGGTCAGGGGTGTACACTGAAGCTTTCTTT.

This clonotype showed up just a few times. CDR3 residues: CASSSGQGYTDTQYF. The CDR3 nucleotides are TGTGCCAGCAGTTCTGGACAGGGATACACAGATACGCAGTATTTT. The genes are TRBV12-3 or TRBV12-4 and TRBJ2-3, with 8 bases that match TRBD1. CDR3 length: 15 residues. V was pared by 4 bases and J by 2 bases, with 5 bases of the junction left unmatched.

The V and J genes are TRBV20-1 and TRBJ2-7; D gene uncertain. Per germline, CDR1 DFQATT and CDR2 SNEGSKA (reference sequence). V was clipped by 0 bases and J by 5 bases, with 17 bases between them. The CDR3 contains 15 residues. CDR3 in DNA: TGCAGTGCTAGAGATTGGCAGGACGTGAGGAACGAGCAGTACTTC. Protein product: CSARDWQDVRNEQYF.

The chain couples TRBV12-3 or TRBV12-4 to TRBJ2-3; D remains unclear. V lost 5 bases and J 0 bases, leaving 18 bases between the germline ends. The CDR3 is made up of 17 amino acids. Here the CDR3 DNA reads TGTGCCAGCAGTCCGGTGCTAGTCTGGGCCAGCACAGATACGCAGTATTTT. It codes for CASSPVLVWASTDTQYF.

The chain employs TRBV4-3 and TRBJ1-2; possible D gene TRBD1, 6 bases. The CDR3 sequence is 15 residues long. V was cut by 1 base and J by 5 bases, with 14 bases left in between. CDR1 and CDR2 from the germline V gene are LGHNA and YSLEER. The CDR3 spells CASSQGNRALYGYTF. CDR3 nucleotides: TGCGCCAGCAGCCAAGGAAACAGGGCCCTATATGGCTACACCTTC.

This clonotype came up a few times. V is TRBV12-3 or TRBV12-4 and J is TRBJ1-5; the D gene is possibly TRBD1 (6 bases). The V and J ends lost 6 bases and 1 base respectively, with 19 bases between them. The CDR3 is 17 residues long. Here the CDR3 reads CASSEAGGRGSNQPQHF. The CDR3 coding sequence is TGTGCCAGCAGCGAGGCGGGGGGGCGCGGGAGCAATCAGCCCCAGCATTTT.

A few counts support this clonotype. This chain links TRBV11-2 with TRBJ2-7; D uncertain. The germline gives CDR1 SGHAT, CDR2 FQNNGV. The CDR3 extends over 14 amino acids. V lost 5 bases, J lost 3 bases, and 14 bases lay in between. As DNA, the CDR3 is TGTGCCAGCAGCACCGACTCGCGATTCTACGAGCAGTACTTC. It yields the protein CASSTDSRFYEQYF.

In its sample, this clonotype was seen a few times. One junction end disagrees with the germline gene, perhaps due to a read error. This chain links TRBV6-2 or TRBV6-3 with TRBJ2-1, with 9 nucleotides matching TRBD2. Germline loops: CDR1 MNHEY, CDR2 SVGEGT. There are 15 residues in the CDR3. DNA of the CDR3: TGTGCCAGCAGTTACGGCGGGAGGGCATACAATGAGCAGTTATTC. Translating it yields CASSYGGRAYNEQLF.

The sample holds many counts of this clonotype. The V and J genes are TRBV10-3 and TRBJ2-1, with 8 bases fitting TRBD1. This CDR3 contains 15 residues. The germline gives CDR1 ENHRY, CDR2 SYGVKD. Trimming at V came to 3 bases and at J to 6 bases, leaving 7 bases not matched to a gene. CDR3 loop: CAISDPGQDFNEQFF. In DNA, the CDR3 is TGTGCCATCAGTGATCCGGGACAGGACTTCAATGAGCAGTTCTTC.

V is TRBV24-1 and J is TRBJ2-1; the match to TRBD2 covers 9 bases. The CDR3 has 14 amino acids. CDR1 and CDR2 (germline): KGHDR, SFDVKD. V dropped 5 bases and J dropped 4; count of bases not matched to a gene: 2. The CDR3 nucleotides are TGTGCCACCAGTGGGACTAGCGCATACAATGAGCAGTTCTTC. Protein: CATSGTSAYNEQFF.

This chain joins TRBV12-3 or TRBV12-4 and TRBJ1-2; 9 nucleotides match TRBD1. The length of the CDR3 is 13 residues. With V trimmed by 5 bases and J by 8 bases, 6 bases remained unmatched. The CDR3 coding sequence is TGTGCCAGCAGTCTACAGGGGGCGAGGGGCTACACCTTC. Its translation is CASSLQGARGYTF.

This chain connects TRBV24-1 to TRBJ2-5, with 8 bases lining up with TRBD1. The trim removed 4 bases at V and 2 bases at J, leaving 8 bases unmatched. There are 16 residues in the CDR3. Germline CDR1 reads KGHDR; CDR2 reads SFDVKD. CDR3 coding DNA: TGTGCCACCAGTGACCCCGTCGGGACAGGTCAAGAGACCCAGTACTTC. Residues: CATSDPVGTGQETQYF.

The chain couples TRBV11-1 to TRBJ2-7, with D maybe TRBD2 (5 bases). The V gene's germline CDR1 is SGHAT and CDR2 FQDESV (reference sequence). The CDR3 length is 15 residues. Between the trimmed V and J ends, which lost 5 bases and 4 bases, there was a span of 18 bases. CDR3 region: CASSLNLGDKYEQYF. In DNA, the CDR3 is TGTGCCAGCAGCCTGAACTTGGGAGACAAATACGAGCAGTACTTC.

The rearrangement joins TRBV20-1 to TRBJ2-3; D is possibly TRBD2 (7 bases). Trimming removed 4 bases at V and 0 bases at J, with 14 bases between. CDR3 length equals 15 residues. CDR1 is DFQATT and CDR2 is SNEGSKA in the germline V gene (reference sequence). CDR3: CSATSRGASTDTQYF. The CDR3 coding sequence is TGCAGTGCTACTAGTCGGGGGGCTAGCACAGATACGCAGTATTTT.

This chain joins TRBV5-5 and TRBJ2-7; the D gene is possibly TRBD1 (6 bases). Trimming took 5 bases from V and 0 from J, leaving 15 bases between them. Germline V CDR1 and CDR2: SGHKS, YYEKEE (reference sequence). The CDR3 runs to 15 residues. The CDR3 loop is CASSRDRLISYEQYF. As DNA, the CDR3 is TGTGCCAGCAGTCGAGACAGGCTCATCTCCTACGAGCAGTACTTC. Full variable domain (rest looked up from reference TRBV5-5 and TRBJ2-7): DAGVTQSPTHLIKTRGQQVTLRCSPISGHKSVSWYQQVLGQGPQFIFQYYEKEERGRGNFPDRFSARQFPNYSSELNVNALLLGDSALYLCASSRDRLISYEQYFGPGTRLTVT.

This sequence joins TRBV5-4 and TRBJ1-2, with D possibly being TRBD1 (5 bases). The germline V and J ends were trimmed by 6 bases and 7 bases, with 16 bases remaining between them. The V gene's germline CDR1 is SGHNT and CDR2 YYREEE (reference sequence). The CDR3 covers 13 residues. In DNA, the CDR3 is TGTGCCAGCACCCCCTGGGGCGGTCGTGGCTACACCTTC. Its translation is CASTPWGGRGYTF.